A single sample is the source of the 17 T cell receptor beta chains below, sequenced in a study of Graves' ophthalmopathy and Graves' hyperthyroidism. For repertoire sequencing, the TCR beta CDR3 regions were amplified from RNA transcripts. First-round RT-PCR used HTBI primers; second-round multiplex PCR followed. TCRdb redid the calling of the multiplex PCR reads with MiXCR, one entry per CDR3 protein. The sample has 300,000 to 450,000 distinct CDR3 sequences, roughly a sixth seen once. The sample comprised peripheral blood. Receptor source: an adult woman with stable Graves' hyperthyroidism.

This clonotype was found many times. J is TRBJ2-5 and V is TRBV24-1; TRBD1 aligns across 7 bases. The V and J ends lost 2 bases and 4 bases, in that order; junction bases with no gene match: 6. CDR1 is KGHDR and CDR2 is SFDVKD in the germline V gene. The CDR3 covers 15 residues. The CDR3 sequence is CATSDSSKGAETQYF. The CDR3 DNA sequence: TGTGCCACCAGTGATTCCTCGAAGGGGGCAGAGACCCAGTACTTC.

The chain joins TRBV2 to TRBJ2-2, with 7 bases lining up with TRBD2. The CDR3 has 16 residues. The V gene end was trimmed by 8 bases and the J gene end by 2 bases; junction bases not matched to a gene: 11. CDR1 is SNHLY and CDR2 is FYNNEI in the germline V gene. CDR3 sequence (DNA): TGTGCCAGCGGGGCGGAGCTAGCGGAAAACACCGGGGAGCTGTTTTTT. Translation gives CASGAELAENTGELFF.

CDR3 bases: TGTGCCAGCTCACCATCCTGGGACAGCCTCTATGGCTACACCTTC. Protein product: CASSPSWDSLYGYTF. V and J are TRBV18 and TRBJ1-2; 7 bases agree with TRBD1. Germline CDR1 is KGHSH and CDR2 is LQKENI. The CDR3 consists of 15 residues. Trimming took 2 bases from V and 4 from J; bases not matched to a gene: 7.

This clonotype occurred many times. The CDR3 region has the DNA TGTGCCAGCAGTTTAGCCGGCCATCAAGAGACCCAGTACTTC. Residues: CASSLAGHQETQYF. This rearrangement joins TRBV27 to TRBJ2-5, with unresolved D. The CDR3 consists of 14 residues. Trimming left V 2 bases short and J 2 bases short, with 9 bases between. The V gene's germline CDR1 is MNHEY and CDR2 SMNVEV (reference sequence).

The chain joins TRBV4-1 to TRBJ1-2, with TRBD1 identical over 9 bases. The germline gives CDR1 MGHRA, CDR2 YSYEKL. There are 15 residues in the CDR3. Losses at the gene ends were 3 bases for V and 6 bases for J; bases not matched to a gene: 8. The CDR3 here is CASSHPGQGFNGYTF. CDR3 DNA: TGCGCCAGCAGCCACCCGGGACAGGGTTTCAATGGCTACACCTTC.

This clonotype was found many times. The chain uses TRBV27 and TRBJ2-7; 10 bases line up with TRBD2. Trimming removed 8 bases from V and 5 bases from J; junction bases left unmatched: 6. The CDR3 contains 13 residues. Per germline, CDR1 MNHEY and CDR2 SMNVEV (reference sequence). The CDR3 here is CASHLAGDHEQYF. DNA for the CDR3: TGTGCCAGCCACCTAGCGGGAGACCACGAGCAGTACTTC.

The table lists this clonotype with a count of one. The chain joins TRBV2 to TRBJ1-5; 7 bases match TRBD1. The germline V gene has CDR1 SNHLY and CDR2 FYNNEI. Unmatched junction bases numbered 6, after V lost 4 bases and J lost 3 bases. CDR3 length: 15 residues. Here the CDR3 reads CASSVDRLANQPQHF. CDR3 in DNA: TGTGCCAGCAGTGTGGACAGGCTGGCCAATCAGCCCCAGCATTTT. Full variable domain (outside the CDR3, taken from reference TRBV2 and TRBJ1-5): EPEVTQTPSHQVTQMGQEVILRCVPISNHLYFYWYRQILGQKVEFLVSFYNNEISEKSEIFDDQFSVERPDGSNFTLKIRSTKLEDSAMYFCASSVDRLANQPQHFGDGTRLSIL.

This clonotype was detected only a few times. V usage is TRBV2 and J usage is TRBJ2-2; 7 bases are shared with TRBD2. CDR1 SNHLY and CDR2 FYNNEI come from the germline V gene. J was trimmed by 0 bases and V by 6 bases; bases with no gene match: 4. The CDR3 extends over 15 amino acids. The CDR3 sequence: CASRGGLANTGELFF. The CDR3 DNA sequence: TGTGCCAGCAGAGGTGGACTAGCGAACACCGGGGAGCTGTTTTTT.

This clonotype was seen repeatedly, ten times or more. This chain joins TRBV12-3 or TRBV12-4 and TRBJ2-5; TRBD2 matches at 11 bases. The ends lost 1 base at V and 4 bases at J; junction bases unmatched: 5. There are 16 residues in the CDR3. The CDR3 DNA reads as TGTGCCAGCAGTTTAGAACTAGCGGGAGTGTCAGAGACCCAGTACTTC. This sequence encodes CASSLELAGVSETQYF.

This clonotype showed up many times. The V and J genes are TRBV6-5 and TRBJ2-5; perhaps TRBD2 as D (6 bases). The germline V and J ends were trimmed by 6 bases and 0 bases, with 14 bases remaining between them. Germline loops: CDR1 MNHEY, CDR2 SVGAGI. This CDR3 contains 15 residues. CDR3 in amino acids: CASRAGLRYQETQYF. As DNA, the CDR3 is TGTGCCAGCAGGGCGGGACTCCGGTACCAAGAGACCCAGTACTTC.

This clonotype was seen repeatedly, ten times or more. This rearrangement joins TRBV27 to TRBJ1-1, with D tentatively TRBD1 (5 bases). Trimming cost V 6 bases and J 2 bases, with 10 bases left between them. Per germline, CDR1 MNHEY and CDR2 SMNVEV (reference sequence). CDR3 length equals 13 residues. DNA for the CDR3: TGTGCCAGCAGACTCCGGGACAACACTGAAGCTTTCTTT. This gives the protein CASRLRDNTEAFF.

This clonotype was detected a few times. The chain joins TRBV7-9 to TRBJ1-2; TRBD1 might be the D (6 bases). The CDR3 spans 15 residues. The V gene lost 1 base and the J gene lost 9 bases, with 18 bases spanning the gap. The germline V gene has CDR1 SEHNR and CDR2 FQNEAQ (reference sequence). This CDR3 is CASSLDTGFPGSYTF. DNA of the CDR3: TGTGCCAGCAGCTTAGATACAGGGTTCCCAGGGAGCTACACCTTC.

This clonotype appeared many times. The rearrangement links TRBV6-2 or TRBV6-3 to TRBJ2-5; unclear D gene. This CDR3 region has 12 residues. Trimming shortened V by 6 bases and J by 5 bases, and 10 bases separated the two germline ends. Germline-derived CDR1 and CDR2 are MNHEY and SVGEGT. Here the CDR3 DNA reads TGTGCCAGCAGCCCGGTTGAGGAGACCCAGTACTTC. Protein: CASSPVEETQYF.

Concerning this clonotype: At one of its ends the junction is not consistent with the germline gene, which may arise from a read error. The genes are TRBV6-2 or TRBV6-3 and TRBJ2-2; TRBD2 might be the D (7 bases). Germline CDR1 is MNHEY and CDR2 is SVGEGT. The CDR3 is made up of 16 amino acids. The CDR3 loop reads CATSDSAGAITGELFF. CDR3 DNA: TGTGCCACCAGTGATTCTGCGGGGGCAATCACCGGGGAGCTGTTTTTT.

This clonotype was seen many times. V usage is TRBV28 and J usage is TRBJ2-7; no firm D call. The germline CDR1 and CDR2 sequences are MDHEN and SYDVKM. This CDR3 has 16 residues. V lost 6 bases to trimming and J lost 0 bases, with 18 bases between them. The CDR3 here is CASSRKTEFISYEQYF. CDR3 nucleotide sequence: TGTGCCAGCAGCAGAAAGACTGAATTCATCTCCTACGAGCAGTACTTC.

This chain joins TRBV6-2 or TRBV6-3 and TRBJ1-2, with D possibly matching TRBD1 (6 bases). The V end was cut by 5 bases, the J end by 1 base, with 26 bases between. Looked up from germline, CDR1 is MNHEY and CDR2 is SVGEGT. This CDR3 comprises 19 residues. In DNA form, the CDR3 reads TGTGCCAGCAGTCGAGGGGAATGGACAGCTATTTCCCTTAACTATGGCTACACCTTC. Translated, it gives CASSRGEWTAISLNYGYTF.

This clonotype was seen ten or more times. The CDR3 DNA follows: TGTGCCAGCAGTGTCTGGGTCTCTGGGGCCAACGTCCTGACTTTC. Translated: CASSVWVSGANVLTF. The gene calls are TRBV12-3 or TRBV12-4 and TRBJ2-6; D remains ambiguous. Trimming shortened V by 5 bases and J by 0 bases, and 8 bases separated the two germline ends. CDR3 length: 15 amino acids.